This record looks at one T cell receptor beta chain sequence and its context. The antigen remains undetermined. The data derive from a study of shared clonotypes between healthy human individuals. Clones were read by immunoSEQ multiplex PCR, and TCRdb kept only the in-frame ones, dropping some. This sample carries 2 million to 3 million clones, approximately 93% of them seen once, and the ten largest clones take 0.36%. Study-wide results and caveats: An anticipated effect of sequencing depth on clonotype sharing among donors was recognized. Compared with memory subsets, naive subsets generally had larger estimated richness. It was observed that 5% to 6% of naive CD4 clonotypes were shared across several donors.

Sequenced sample: naive CD4+ T cells from PBMCs. Described subset: CD45RA+ positively selected. The receptor was isolated from a man aged 18 to 30 in good health. Some clones in this sample may be carry-over from other donors' samples.

The CDR3 loop is CASSLSGQSQYF. The CDR3 bases are TGTGCCAGCAGCCTAAGTGGCCAGTCGCAGTATTTT. The chain joins TRBV7-2 to TRBJ2-3; D remains ambiguous. Trimming removed 5 bases from V and 10 bases from J, with 13 bases in between. Germline V gene data show CDR1 as SGHTA and CDR2 as FQGNSA. This CDR3 contains 12 residues.